These 20 T cell receptor beta chains came from one sample sequenced in a study of T cell responses to AZD1222 COVID-19 vaccine. The data were produced by immunoSEQ multiplex PCR, yet TCRdb's version contains in-frame clones alone and is incomplete. The top ten clones hold approximately 3.8% of a sample with approximately 150,000 clones, over 80% of them seen once. Sequencing was performed on peripheral blood, taken 28 days after the second AZD1222 dose. The receptors come from an adult who received the AZD1222 COVID-19 vaccine.

The V call is TRBV11-3, the J call TRBJ2-1, with D uncertain. Per the germline V gene, CDR1 is SGHNT and CDR2 is YENEEA. V was trimmed by 5 bases and J by 7 bases, leaving 9 bases between them. This CDR3 contains 12 residues. The CDR3 DNA reads as TGTGCCAGCAGCGAAGCTCTGAATGAGCAGTTCTTC. Translated, it gives CASSEALNEQFF.

The rearrangement uses TRBV30 and TRBJ1-3; 7 positions agree with TRBD1. CDR1 and CDR2 (germline): GTSNPN, SVGIG (reference sequence). Losses at the gene ends were 7 bases for V and 4 bases for J; bases not matched to a gene: 4. The CDR3 extends over 12 amino acids. The CDR3 here is CASSDRGNTIYF. The CDR3 DNA sequence: TGTGCCTCTTCGGACAGGGGAAACACCATATATTTT.

The chain carries TRBV4-1 and TRBJ1-1; no firm D call. The germline V gene has CDR1 MGHRA and CDR2 YSYEKL. V gave up 4 bases and J gave up 3 bases, with 15 bases separating them. The CDR3 sequence is 15 residues long. CDR3 amino acids: CASSLNIAGDTEAFF. CDR3 nucleotide sequence: TGCGCCAGCAGCCTTAATATCGCCGGGGACACTGAAGCTTTCTTT.

The genes are TRBV19 and TRBJ2-2; TRBD2 aligns across 8 bases. CDR1 LNHDA and CDR2 SQIVND come from the germline V gene (reference sequence). J was trimmed by 2 bases and V by 6 bases; bases with no gene match: 5. The length of the CDR3 is 15 residues. The CDR3 is CASRSGGLNTGELFF. CDR3 DNA sequence: TGTGCCAGTAGGTCGGGGGGGCTCAACACCGGGGAGCTGTTTTTT.

The rearrangement links TRBV11-3 to TRBJ1-1, with TRBD1 identical over 8 bases. V lost 5 bases to trimming and J lost 10 bases; unmatched junction nucleotides: 6. Germline lookup yields CDR1 SGHNT and CDR2 YENEEA. The CDR3 loop spans 12 amino acids. The CDR3 spells CASSLGQGLAFF. The CDR3 DNA is TGTGCCAGCAGCCTCGGACAGGGTCTAGCTTTCTTT.

V gene TRBV7-2 combines with J gene TRBJ2-3; 8 bases are a match to TRBD1. CDR1 and CDR2 (germline): SGHTA, FQGNSA. This CDR3 is built from 16 residues. Germline trimming cut 3 bases from V and 4 bases from J; bases unmatched to any gene: 9. In DNA form, the CDR3 reads TGTGCCAGCAGCTTGGGGCGGGACAGGCGGTCAGATACGCAGTATTTT. Its translation: CASSLGRDRRSDTQYF.

This chain uses TRBV15 with TRBJ2-6, with TRBD2 matching 7 bases. Germline values: CDR1 LNHNV, CDR2 YYDKDF (reference sequence). The CDR3 is made up of 19 amino acids. The V gene end was trimmed by 0 bases and the J gene end by 2 bases; junction bases not matched to a gene: 10. The CDR3 coding sequence is TGTGCCACCAGCAGAGATCACGTCGGTCGGGGGGCTGGGGCCAACGTCCTGACTTTC. It translates to CATSRDHVGRGAGANVLTF. Full variable domain (outside the CDR3, taken from reference TRBV15 and TRBJ2-6): DAMVIQNPRYQVTQFGKPVTLSCSQTLNHNVMYWYQQKSSQAPKLLFHYYDKDFNNEADTPDNFQSRRPNTSFCFLDIRSPGLGDTAMYLCATSRDHVGRGAGANVLTFGAGSRLTVL.

The rearrangement links TRBV3-1 (or the pseudogene TRBV3-2) to TRBJ2-3, with D perhaps matching TRBD2 (6 bases). Germline values: CDR1 LGHDT, CDR2 YNNKEL (reference sequence). V lost 1 base and J lost 0, with 17 bases in between. The length of the CDR3 is 18 residues. The CDR3 reads CASSQGTPLSGSTDTQYF. In nucleotides, the CDR3 is TGTGCCAGCAGCCAAGGGACTCCCCTCAGCGGGAGCACAGATACGCAGTATTTT.

The V call is TRBV18, the J call TRBJ1-4, with TRBD1 as a possible D gene (6 bases). The CDR3 covers 14 residues. Trimming took 1 base from V and 4 from J, leaving 7 bases between them. Germline loops: CDR1 KGHSH, CDR2 LQKENI. For the CDR3, the DNA is TGTGCCAGCTCACCACGACAGGATAATGAAAAACTGTTTTTT. Translation: CASSPRQDNEKLFF.

The V gene is TRBV9, the J gene TRBJ1-3, with TRBD1 identical over 7 bases. V shed 3 bases and J 0 bases; nucleotides not matched to a gene: 9. Germline CDR1 is SGDLS and CDR2 is YYNGEE. There are 17 residues in the CDR3. The CDR3 DNA follows: TGTGCCAGCAGCGGACAGGGCTTAGCAAACTCTGGAAACACCATATATTTT. It specifies CASSGQGLANSGNTIYF.

This clone was found once. The chain links TRBV7-9 to TRBJ2-1; D not certain. V dropped 1 base and J dropped 8 bases, with 3 bases sitting between them. This CDR3 is built from 11 residues. The germline CDR1 and CDR2 sequences are SEHNR and FQNEAQ (reference sequence). The CDR3 spells CASSLVDEQFF. CDR3 bases: TGTGCCAGCAGCTTAGTTGATGAGCAGTTCTTC.

The J gene is TRBJ1-3, the V gene TRBV7-9; 10 bases line up with TRBD1. Trimming at V came to 0 bases and at J to 7 bases, leaving 6 bases not matched to a gene. Per the germline V gene, CDR1 is SEHNR and CDR2 is FQNEAQ (reference sequence). The CDR3 loop spans 16 amino acids. The CDR3 DNA sequence: TGTGCCAGCAGCTTAGCTTCGACAGGGGGCGACAACACCATATATTTT. Its translation: CASSLASTGGDNTIYF.

V and J are TRBV6-5 and TRBJ2-3; no clear D gene. The length of the CDR3 is 14 residues. Germline V gene lookup returns CDR1 MNHEY and CDR2 SVGAGI. Trimming took 1 base from V and 4 from J, leaving 9 bases between them. The DNA for the CDR3 is TGTGCCAGCAGTTACTTCCAGCAGGCAGATACGCAGTATTTT. It translates to CASSYFQQADTQYF.

This sequence joins TRBV2 and TRBJ1-4; the match to TRBD1 covers 10 bases. Germline assignment: CDR1 SNHLY and CDR2 FYNNEI. Trimming took 1 base from V and 7 from J; bases not matched to a gene: 6. This CDR3 region has 16 residues. The CDR3 nucleotides are TGTGCCAGCAGTGAAGGAAATGGGGACAGGGGTGAAAAACTGTTTTTT. Translation: CASSEGNGDRGEKLFF.

The chain joins TRBV6-1 to TRBJ2-5, with 12 positions matching TRBD1. Per germline, CDR1 MNHNS and CDR2 SASEGT. After removal of 2 bases from V and 3 bases from J, the junction contained 10 bases not matched to a gene. The CDR3 contains 18 residues. CDR3 nucleotide sequence: TGTGCCAGCAGTGAAATTACTTGGGACAGGGGGCCCGAAGAGACCCAGTACTTC. Encoded protein: CASSEITWDRGPEETQYF.

This rearrangement joins TRBV18 to TRBJ1-2, with TRBD1 as a possible D gene (5 bases). Germline V CDR1 and CDR2: KGHSH, LQKENI. The CDR3 runs to 18 residues. V was cut by 2 bases and J by 0 bases, with 19 bases left in between. The CDR3 bases are TGTGCCAGCTCACCATTTTCGCCAGGGCAACCAGCTAACTATGGCTACACCTTC. The encoded protein is CASSPFSPGQPANYGYTF.

This sequence joins TRBV3-1 (or the pseudogene TRBV3-2) and TRBJ2-7; 11 bases are shared with TRBD2. Per the germline V gene, CDR1 is LGHDT and CDR2 is YNNKEL (reference sequence). V was clipped by 4 bases and J by 6 bases; unmatched bases: 8. The CDR3 has 15 residues. CDR3 sequence reads: CASSRVLAGAGEQYF. Here the CDR3 DNA reads TGTGCCAGCAGCCGAGTACTAGCGGGAGCGGGCGAGCAGTACTTC.

The V and J genes are TRBV29-1 and TRBJ1-2, with 10 bases fitting TRBD1. CDR1 and CDR2 from the germline V gene are SQVTM and ANQGSEA. The V segment lost 5 bases and the J segment 8 bases; nucleotides outside the gene matches: 2. CDR3 size: 11 residues. CDR3 sequence (DNA): TGCAGCGTTTGGACAGGGGGGGGCTACACCTTC. This encodes CSVWTGGGYTF.

The chain carries TRBV7-6 and TRBJ2-7, with D perhaps TRBD2 (6 bases). This CDR3 is built from 13 residues. Germline V lookup: CDR1 SGHVS, CDR2 FNYEAQ. Trimming shortened V by 5 bases and J by 3 bases, and 11 bases separated the two germline ends. The CDR3 here is CASSRESNYEQYF. In nucleotides, the CDR3 is TGTGCCAGCAGCCGGGAGTCCAACTACGAGCAGTACTTC.

This clone appeared a few times. The chain recombines TRBV7-2 with TRBJ1-3; D not certain. This CDR3 region has 15 residues. V dropped 0 bases and J dropped 8 bases, with 14 bases sitting between them. Germline V gene sequence: CDR1 SGHTA, CDR2 FQGNSA. CDR3 DNA sequence: TGTGCCAGCAGCTTAGCGGTCAGTCTGGCGGACACCATATATTTT. Translating gives CASSLAVSLADTIYF.